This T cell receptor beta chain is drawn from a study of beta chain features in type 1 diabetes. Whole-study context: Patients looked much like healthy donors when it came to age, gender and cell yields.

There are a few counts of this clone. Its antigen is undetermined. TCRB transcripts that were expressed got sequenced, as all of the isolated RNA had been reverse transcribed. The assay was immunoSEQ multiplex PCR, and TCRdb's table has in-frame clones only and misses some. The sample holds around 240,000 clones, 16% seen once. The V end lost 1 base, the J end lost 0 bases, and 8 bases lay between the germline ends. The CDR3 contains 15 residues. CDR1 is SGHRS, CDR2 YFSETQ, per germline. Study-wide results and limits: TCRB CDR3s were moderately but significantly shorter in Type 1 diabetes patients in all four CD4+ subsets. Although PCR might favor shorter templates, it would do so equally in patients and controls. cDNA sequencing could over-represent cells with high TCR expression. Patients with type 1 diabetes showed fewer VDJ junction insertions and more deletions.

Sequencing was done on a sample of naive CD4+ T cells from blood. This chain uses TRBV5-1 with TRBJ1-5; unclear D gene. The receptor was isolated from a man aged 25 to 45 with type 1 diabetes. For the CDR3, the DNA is TGCGCCAGCAGCTTGCGCGGGGATAGCAATCAGCCCCAGCATTTT. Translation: CASSLRGDSNQPQHF.